The T cell receptor (beta chain) under discussion was sequenced for a study of blood T cells in healthy people across ages. Germline CDR1 SEHNR, CDR2 FQNEAQ (reference sequence). The CDR3 covers 16 residues. Sample-barcoded 5' priming and a J-beta primer mix drove a second PCR of roughly 7 to 11 cycles. TCRdb analysed the 5' RACE reads with MiXCR anew, one entry per CDR3 protein. The sample lists some 1.4 million distinct CDR3 sequences; around two fifths were seen once. The clonotype originates from a woman between 18 and 29 years old in good health. Source material: blood. V gene TRBV7-9 combines with J gene TRBJ2-4; 10 bases align to TRBD2. The J call could be wrong; TRBJ2-7 is a better fit for the DNA end. The CDR3 spells CASSLGRLAGEDEQYF. As DNA, the CDR3 is TGTGCCAGCAGCTTAGGGCGACTAGCGGGCGAAGACGAGCAGTACTTC.